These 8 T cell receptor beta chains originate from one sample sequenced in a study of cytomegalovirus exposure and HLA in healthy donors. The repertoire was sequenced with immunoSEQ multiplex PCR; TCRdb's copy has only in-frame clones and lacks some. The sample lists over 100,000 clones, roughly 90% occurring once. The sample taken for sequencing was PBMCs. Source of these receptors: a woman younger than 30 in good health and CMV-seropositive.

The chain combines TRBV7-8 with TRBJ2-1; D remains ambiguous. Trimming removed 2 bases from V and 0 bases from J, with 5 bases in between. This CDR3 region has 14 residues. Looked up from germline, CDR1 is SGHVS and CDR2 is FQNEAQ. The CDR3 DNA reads TGTGCCAGCAGCTTACTCTTCTCCTACAATGAGCAGTTCTTC. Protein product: CASSLLFSYNEQFF.

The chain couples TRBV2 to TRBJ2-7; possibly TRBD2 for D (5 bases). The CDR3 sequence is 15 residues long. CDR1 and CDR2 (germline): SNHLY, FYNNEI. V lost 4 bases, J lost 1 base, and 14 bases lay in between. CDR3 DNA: TGTGCCAGCAGTGTGACTACCTCACTGTCCTACGAGCAGTACTTC. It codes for CASSVTTSLSYEQYF. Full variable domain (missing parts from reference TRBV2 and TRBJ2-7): EPEVTQTPSHQVTQMGQEVILRCVPISNHLYFYWYRQILGQKVEFLVSFYNNEISEKSEIFDDQFSVERPDGSNFTLKIRSTKLEDSAMYFCASSVTTSLSYEQYFGPGTRLTVT.

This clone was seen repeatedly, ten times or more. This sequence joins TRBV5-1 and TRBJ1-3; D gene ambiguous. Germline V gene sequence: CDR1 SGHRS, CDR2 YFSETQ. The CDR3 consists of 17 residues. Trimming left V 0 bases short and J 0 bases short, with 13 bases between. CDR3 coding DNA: TGCGCCAGCAGCTTGGAAAACGTAGCTAACTCTGGAAACACCATATATTTT. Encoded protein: CASSLENVANSGNTIYF.

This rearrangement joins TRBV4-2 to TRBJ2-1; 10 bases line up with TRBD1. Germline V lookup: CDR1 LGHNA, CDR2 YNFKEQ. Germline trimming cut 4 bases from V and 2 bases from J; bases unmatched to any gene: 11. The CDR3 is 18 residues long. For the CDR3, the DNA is TGTGCCAGCAGCCTATCCTTAACCGGGACAGGGGCCTACAATGAGCAGTTCTTC. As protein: CASSLSLTGTGAYNEQFF.

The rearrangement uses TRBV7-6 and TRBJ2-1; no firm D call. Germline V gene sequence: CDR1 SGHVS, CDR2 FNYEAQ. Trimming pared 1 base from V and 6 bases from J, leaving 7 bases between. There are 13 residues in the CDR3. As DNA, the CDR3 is TGTGCCAGCAGCTTAGGCTATGGCAATGAGCAGTTCTTC. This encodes CASSLGYGNEQFF.

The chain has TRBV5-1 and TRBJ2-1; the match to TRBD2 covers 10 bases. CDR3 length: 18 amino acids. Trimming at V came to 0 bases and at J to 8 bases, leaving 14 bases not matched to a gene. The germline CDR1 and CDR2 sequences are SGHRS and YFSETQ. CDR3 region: CASSLVLAGYSLGHEQFF. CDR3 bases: TGCGCCAGCAGCTTGGTACTAGCGGGGTACTCTCTCGGGCATGAGCAGTTCTTC.

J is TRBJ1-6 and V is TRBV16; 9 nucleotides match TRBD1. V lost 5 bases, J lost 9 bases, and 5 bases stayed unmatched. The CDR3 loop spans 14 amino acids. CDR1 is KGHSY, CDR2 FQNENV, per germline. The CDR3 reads CASSLDRGASPLHF. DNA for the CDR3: TGTGCCAGCAGCTTGGACAGGGGAGCTTCACCCCTCCACTTT.

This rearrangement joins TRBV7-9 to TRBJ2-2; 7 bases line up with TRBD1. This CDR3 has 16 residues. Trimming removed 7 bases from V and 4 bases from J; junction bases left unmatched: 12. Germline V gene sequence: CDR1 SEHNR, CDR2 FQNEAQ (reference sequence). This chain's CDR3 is CASKFGVGDSTGELFF. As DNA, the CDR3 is TGTGCCAGCAAATTTGGAGTCGGGGACAGCACCGGGGAGCTGTTTTTT. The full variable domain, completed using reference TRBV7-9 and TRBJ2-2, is DTGVSQNPRHKITKRGQNVTFRCDPISEHNRLYWYRQTLGQGPEFLTYFQNEAQLEKSRLLSDRFSAERPKGSFSTLEIQRTEQGDSAMYLCASKFGVGDSTGELFFGEGSRLTVL.